This TCR beta chain was sequenced for a study of regulatory T cells in long-lasting Graves disease. Study-wide background: Over-5-year antithyroid drug use with positive TSH receptor antibodies defined persistent Graves' disease in the study.

Time point given: persistent/refractory GD, antithyroid drugs over 5 years with positive TRAb. TCR sequences were obtained from RNA taken from PBMCs. Study conclusions and caveats: Persistent disease preferred TRBV28, TRBJ1-2 and TRBJ2-5; new disease, TRBV20-1 and TRBJ2-1. Since the sample size was small, accuracy may have been reduced.

Points on this clonotype: Its antigen is as yet unknown.

Germline V gives CDR1 SQVTM, CDR2 ANQGSEA. This CDR3 region has 17 residues. V shed 7 bases, J shed 5 bases, and the junction held 19 bases outside the gene matches. The TCR beta library used iRepertoire HTBI primers with Arm-PCR amplification of CDR3. As processed by the authors: Sequenced samples collectively carried 62 TRBV and 11 to 15 TRBJ segments. Each CDR3 protein gets one entry after TCRdb re-called the multiplex PCR reads with MiXCR. Clone size and V and J calls follow TCRdb, not the original study. Of 350,000 to 500,000 distinct CDR3 sequences listed, 20% to 25% are singletons. The receptor comes from a female donor with Graves disease. The V and J genes are TRBV29-1 and TRBJ2-2; 7 bases are shared with TRBD2. Source: peripheral blood mononuclear cells (PBMCs), taken when the disease was refractory, from a patient treated with antithyroid drugs. CDR3 sequence reads: CSDTRACGGSETGELFF. CDR3 DNA sequence: TGCAGCGACACTCGGGCTTGCGGCGGGAGTGAGACCGGGGAGCTGTTTTTT.